This is a list of T cell receptor beta chains from one sample in a study of T cells in Graves' hyperthyroidism and ophthalmopathy. TCRdb re-analysed the multiplex PCR reads in MiXCR, keeping a single row per CDR3 protein. The sample lists 500,000 or so distinct CDR3 sequences, 15% to 20% occurring once. Sequencing was performed on blood. The receptors shown here come from a woman aged 30 to 39 with Graves' ophthalmopathy. The CDR3 runs from the conserved cysteine through the conserved F or W. The D gene is left open where the match is weak. Clone size is stated in some rows and not others, as once, few, many or a class when expanded.

TRBJ2-5 | NA | NA | TRBV7-3 | CASSLTHREETQYF | TGTGCCAGCAGCTTAACGCACAGGGAAGAGACCCAGTACTTC
TRBJ2-1 | TRBD2 | many | TRBV7-9 | CASSSWTSDNEQFF | TGTGCCAGCAGCTCATGGACTAGCGACAATGAGCAGTTCTTC
TRBJ1-1 | NA | NA | TRBV30 | CAWSVLPEAFF | TGTGCCTGGAGTGTACTTCCTGAAGCTTTCTTT
TRBJ2-1 | TRBD1 | many | TRBV2 | CATHESGTGYNEQFF | TGTGCCACCCATGAGTCCGGGACAGGGTACAATGAGCAGTTCTTC
TRBJ2-3 | TRBD2 | many | TRBV7-2 | CASSLGVPGLATDTQYF | TGTGCCAGCAGCTTAGGGGTTCCTGGACTAGCGACAGATACGCAGTATTTT
TRBJ2-7 | TRBD1 | many | TRBV20-1 | CSARLQGPLYEQYF | TGCAGTGCTAGGTTACAGGGGCCCCTCTACGAGCAGTACTTC
TRBJ2-3 | NA | many | TRBV7-2 | CASSLLVGSTDTQYF | TGTGCCAGCAGCTTGTTGGTAGGAAGCACAGATACGCAGTATTTT
TRBJ2-7 | NA | few | TRBV9 | CASSEKLGSYEQYF | TGTGCCAGCAGCGAAAAACTGGGTTCCTACGAGCAGTACTTC
TRBJ1-5 | TRBD1 | few | TRBV10-3 | CAIRGDRGNQPQHF | TGTGCCATCAGGGGGGACAGGGGGAATCAGCCCCAGCATTTT
TRBJ2-4 | NA | NA | TRBV29-1 | CSVITATNGNIQYF | TGCAGCGTCATCACGGCGACAAATGGAAACATTCAGTACTTC
TRBJ2-5 | NA | many | TRBV20-1 | CSARPGQKGTQYF | TGCAGTGCTCGTCCGGGACAAAAAGGGACCCAGTACTTC
TRBJ2-7 | NA | NA | TRBV9 | CASSVSGDGTYEQYF | TGTGCCAGCAGCGTCTCCGGGGACGGTACCTACGAGCAGTACTTC
TRBJ2-3 | TRBD2 | NA | TRBV19 | CASSRAGASTDTQYF | TGTGCCAGTAGTAGAGCGGGAGCTAGCACAGATACGCAGTATTTT
TRBJ2-3 | TRBD1 | many | TRBV20-1 | CSASGLSGGPDTQYF | TGCAGTGCTAGCGGTCTCTCAGGGGGCCCAGATACGCAGTATTTT
TRBJ1-1 | TRBD1 | NA | TRBV4-1 | CASRQGQGATGGDTEAFF | TGCGCCAGCAGGCAAGGACAGGGGGCCACGGGGGGGGACACTGAAGCTTTCTTT
TRBJ1-1 | NA | few | TRBV4-2 | CASSRLDTEAFF | TGTGCCAGCAGCCGCTTAGACACTGAAGCTTTCTTT
TRBJ1-2 | NA | few | TRBV19 | CASSIPPRDGYTF | TGTGCCAGTAGTATACCTCCCAGGGATGGCTACACCTTC
TRBJ2-7 | NA | NA | TRBV12-3/TRBV12-4 | CASSLAMGGAFGREQYF | TGTGCCAGCAGTTTAGCGATGGGGGGCGCGTTCGGTCGCGAGCAGTACTTC
TRBJ1-2 | NA | NA | TRBV7-8 | CASSAPRDLYGYTF | TGTGCCAGCAGCGCCCCCCGGGACCTCTATGGCTACACCTTC
TRBJ1-2 | NA | few | TRBV13 | CASSLAHPVYGVYGYTF | TGTGCCAGCAGCTTAGCTCACCCGGTATACGGGGTCTATGGCTACACCTTC
TRBJ2-1 | TRBD2 | NA | TRBV19 | CASIRAGGGEQFF | TGTGCCAGTATTCGGGCGGGAGGGGGTGAGCAGTTCTTC
TRBJ2-7 | TRBD1 | many | TRBV6-5 | CASSYATDRGIREQYF | TGTGCCAGCAGTTACGCCACCGACAGGGGGATTCGCGAGCAGTACTTC
TRBJ1-1 | NA | many | TRBV20-1 | CSARDSGALISTEAFF | TGCAGTGCTAGAGATTCAGGGGCGTTGATAAGCACTGAAGCTTTCTTT
TRBJ1-2 | TRBD1 | NA | TRBV4-1 | CASSQSMKGANYGYTF | TGCGCCAGCAGCCAGTCCATGAAGGGGGCGAACTATGGCTACACCTTC
TRBJ1-6 | TRBD1 | many | TRBV13 | CASSLGDRGNSPLHF | TGTGCCAGCAGCTTAGGGGACAGGGGGAATTCACCCCTCCACTTT
TRBJ1-5 | NA | few | TRBV6-2/TRBV6-3 | CASSRSGLQPQHF | TGTGCCAGCAGTCGGTCCGGTCTTCAGCCCCAGCATTTT
TRBJ2-7 | TRBD1 | few | TRBV9 | CASSMGTGAYEQYF | TGTGCCAGCAGCATGGGGACAGGCGCCTACGAGCAGTACTTC
TRBJ2-1 | NA | many | TRBV28 | CASRNPNEQFF | TGTGCCAGCAGGAACCCCAATGAGCAGTTCTTC
TRBJ1-5 | NA | many | TRBV11-2 | CASSLDAGRNQPQHF | TGTGCCAGCAGCTTAGATGCAGGAAGGAATCAGCCCCAGCATTTT
TRBJ2-3 | TRBD1 | many | TRBV20-1 | CSATPDRETPDTQYF | TGCAGTGCTACACCGGACAGGGAAACCCCAGATACGCAGTATTTT
TRBJ1-2 | NA | many | TRBV6-4 | CASSGDTGYGYTF | TGTGCCAGCAGTGGGGACACGGGCTATGGCTACACCTTC
TRBJ2-7 | TRBD1 | few | TRBV6-2/TRBV6-3 | CASNPSRDSYYEQYF | TGTGCCAGCAATCCCTCCCGGGACAGTTACTACGAGCAGTACTTC
TRBJ1-5 | NA | NA | TRBV27 | CASSFINQPQHF | TGTGCCAGCAGTTTCATAAATCAGCCCCAGCATTTT
TRBJ2-7 | TRBD2 | NA | TRBV7-2 | CASSERGGESYEQYF | TGTGCCAGCAGCGAACGGGGGGGAGAATCTTACGAGCAGTACTTC
TRBJ2-3 | TRBD2 | few | TRBV15 | CATSNRTSGRSQYF | TGTGCCACCAGCAACAGGACTAGCGGGAGGTCGCAGTATTTT
TRBJ2-7 | NA | many | TRBV7-9 | CASSLAGSPTHYEQYF | TGTGCCAGCAGCTTAGCGGGGAGTCCCACTCATTACGAGCAGTACTTC
TRBJ1-1 | TRBD1 | many | TRBV28 | CASSPGGGRHTEAFF | TGTGCCAGCAGTCCAGGGGGGGGTAGGCACACTGAAGCTTTCTTT
TRBJ2-1 | NA | many | TRBV6-2/TRBV6-3 | CASSYWQGGNEQFF | TGTGCCAGCAGTTACTGGCAGGGAGGCAATGAGCAGTTCTTC
TRBJ1-1 | NA | many | TRBV24-1 | CATSAGDETEAFF | TGTGCCACCAGTGCTGGGGACGAGACTGAAGCTTTCTTT
TRBJ2-4 | TRBD2 | many | TRBV20-1 | CSARSVRRLADILAKNIQYF | TGCAGTGCTAGATCTGTTAGGAGACTAGCGGATATACTAGCCAAAAACATTCAGTACTTC